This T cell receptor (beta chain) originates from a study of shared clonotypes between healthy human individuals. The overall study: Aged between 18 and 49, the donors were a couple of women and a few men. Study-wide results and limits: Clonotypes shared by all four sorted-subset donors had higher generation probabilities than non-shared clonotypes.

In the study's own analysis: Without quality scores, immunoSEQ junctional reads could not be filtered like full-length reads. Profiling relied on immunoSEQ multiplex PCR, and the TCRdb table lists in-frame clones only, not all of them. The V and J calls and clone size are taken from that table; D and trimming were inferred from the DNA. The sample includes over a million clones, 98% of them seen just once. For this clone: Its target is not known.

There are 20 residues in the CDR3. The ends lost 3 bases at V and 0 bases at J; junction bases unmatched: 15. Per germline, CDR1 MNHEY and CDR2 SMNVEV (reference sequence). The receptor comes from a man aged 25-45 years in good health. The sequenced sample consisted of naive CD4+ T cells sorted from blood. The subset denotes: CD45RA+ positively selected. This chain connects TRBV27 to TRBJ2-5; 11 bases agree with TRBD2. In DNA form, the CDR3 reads TGTGCCAGCAGTTTCCGGCAGGGGCTGTCTAGCGGGAGGCACCAAGAGACCCAGTACTTC. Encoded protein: CASSFRQGLSSGRHQETQYF.